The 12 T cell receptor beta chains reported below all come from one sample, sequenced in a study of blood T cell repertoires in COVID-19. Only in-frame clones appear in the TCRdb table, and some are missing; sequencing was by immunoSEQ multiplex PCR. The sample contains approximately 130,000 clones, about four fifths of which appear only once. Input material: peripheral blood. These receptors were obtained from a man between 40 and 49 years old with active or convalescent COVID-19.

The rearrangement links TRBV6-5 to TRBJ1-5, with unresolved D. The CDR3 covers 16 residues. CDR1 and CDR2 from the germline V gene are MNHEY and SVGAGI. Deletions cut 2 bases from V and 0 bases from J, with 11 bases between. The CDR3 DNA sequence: TGTGCCAGCAGTTACAGGACTTCTCTTAGCAATCAGCCCCAGCATTTT. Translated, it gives CASSYRTSLSNQPQHF.

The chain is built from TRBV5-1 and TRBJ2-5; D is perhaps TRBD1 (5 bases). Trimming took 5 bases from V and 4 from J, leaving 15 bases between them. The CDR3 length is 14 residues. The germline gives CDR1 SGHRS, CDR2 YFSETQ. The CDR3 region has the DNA TGCGCCAGCAGTTCAGGGCTTTCTATAGAGACCCAGTACTTC. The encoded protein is CASSSGLSIETQYF.

The CDR3 region is CAWSYDRAKGYTF. The CDR3 DNA reads TGTGCCTGGAGTTACGACAGGGCTAAGGGCTACACCTTC. The chain links TRBV30 to TRBJ1-2; 7 bases agree with TRBD1. The V and J ends lost 2 bases and 8 bases, in that order; junction bases with no gene match: 8. Per germline, CDR1 GTSNPN and CDR2 SVGIG (reference sequence). The CDR3 consists of 13 residues.

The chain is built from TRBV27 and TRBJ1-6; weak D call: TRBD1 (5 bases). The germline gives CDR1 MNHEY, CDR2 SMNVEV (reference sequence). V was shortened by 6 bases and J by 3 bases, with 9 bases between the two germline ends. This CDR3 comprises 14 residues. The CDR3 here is CASRRQSYNSPLHF. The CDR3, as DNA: TGTGCCAGCAGGAGACAGAGCTATAATTCACCCCTCCACTTT.

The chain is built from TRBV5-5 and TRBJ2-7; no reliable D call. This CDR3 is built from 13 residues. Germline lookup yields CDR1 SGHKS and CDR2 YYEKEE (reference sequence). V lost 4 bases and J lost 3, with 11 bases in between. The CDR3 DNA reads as TGTGCCAGCAGCGTGACACTCCGCTACGAGCAGTACTTC. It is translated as CASSVTLRYEQYF. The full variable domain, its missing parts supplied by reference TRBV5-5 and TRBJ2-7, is DAGVTQSPTHLIKTRGQQVTLRCSPISGHKSVSWYQQVLGQGPQFIFQYYEKEERGRGNFPDRFSARQFPNYSSELNVNALLLGDSALYLCASSVTLRYEQYFGPGTRLTVT.

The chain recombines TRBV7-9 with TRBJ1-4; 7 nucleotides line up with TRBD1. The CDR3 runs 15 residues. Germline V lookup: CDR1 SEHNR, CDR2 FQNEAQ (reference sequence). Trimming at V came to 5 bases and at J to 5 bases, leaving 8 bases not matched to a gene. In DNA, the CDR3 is TGTGCCAGCAGCGTCGGGGACAGTGAAAATGAAAAACTGTTTTTT. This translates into CASSVGDSENEKLFF.

The CDR3 reads CASSSGLEATNEKLFF. DNA for the CDR3: TGTGCCAGCAGCTCAGGGCTTGAAGCAACTAATGAAAAACTGTTTTTT. V gene TRBV7-9 combines with J gene TRBJ1-4; D perhaps matches TRBD1 (5 bases). This CDR3 has 16 amino acids. Trimming pared 4 bases from V and 0 bases from J, leaving 12 bases between. Germline loops: CDR1 SEHNR, CDR2 FQNEAQ (reference sequence). Together with reference TRBV7-9 and TRBJ1-4, the CDR3 gives the full variable domain: DTGVSQNPRHKITKRGQNVTFRCDPISEHNRLYWYRQTLGQGPEFLTYFQNEAQLEKSRLLSDRFSAERPKGSFSTLEIQRTEQGDSAMYLCASSSGLEATNEKLFFGSGTQLSVL.

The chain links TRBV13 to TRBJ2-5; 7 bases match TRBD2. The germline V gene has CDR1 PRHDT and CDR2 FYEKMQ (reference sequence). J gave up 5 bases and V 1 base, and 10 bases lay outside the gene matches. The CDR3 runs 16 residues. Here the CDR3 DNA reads TGTGCCAGCAGCTTAGAAGTCGGACGGGGGGTCGAGACCCAGTACTTC. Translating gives CASSLEVGRGVETQYF.

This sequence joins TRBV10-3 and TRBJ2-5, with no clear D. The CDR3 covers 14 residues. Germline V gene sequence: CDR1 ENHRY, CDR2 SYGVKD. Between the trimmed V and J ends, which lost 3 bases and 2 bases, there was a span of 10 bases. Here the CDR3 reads CAISDGDRQETQYF. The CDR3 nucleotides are TGTGCCATCAGTGATGGAGACCGACAAGAGACCCAGTACTTC.

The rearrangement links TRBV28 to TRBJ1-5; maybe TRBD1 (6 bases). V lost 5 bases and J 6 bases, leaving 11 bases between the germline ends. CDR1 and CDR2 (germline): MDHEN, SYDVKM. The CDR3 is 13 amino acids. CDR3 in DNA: TGTGCCAGCAGTCGGGGGGCGGTTCAGCCCCAGCATTTT. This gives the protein CASSRGAVQPQHF.

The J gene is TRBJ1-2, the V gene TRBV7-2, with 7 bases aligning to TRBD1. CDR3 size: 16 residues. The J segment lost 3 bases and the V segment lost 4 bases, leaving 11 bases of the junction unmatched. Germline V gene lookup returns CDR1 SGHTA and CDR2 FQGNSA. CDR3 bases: TGTGCCAGCAGCTCTCGACAGGGAGCGATTCACTATGGCTACACCTTC. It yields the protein CASSSRQGAIHYGYTF.

CDR3 protein: CATSSRGGGETQYF. Here the CDR3 DNA reads TGTGCCACCAGCAGCAGAGGGGGCGGGGAGACCCAGTACTTC. The rearrangement links TRBV15 to TRBJ2-5; TRBD1 aligns across 7 bases. J lost 5 bases, V lost 3 bases, and 6 bases had no gene match. This CDR3 comprises 14 residues. Germline lookup yields CDR1 LNHNV and CDR2 YYDKDF (reference sequence).